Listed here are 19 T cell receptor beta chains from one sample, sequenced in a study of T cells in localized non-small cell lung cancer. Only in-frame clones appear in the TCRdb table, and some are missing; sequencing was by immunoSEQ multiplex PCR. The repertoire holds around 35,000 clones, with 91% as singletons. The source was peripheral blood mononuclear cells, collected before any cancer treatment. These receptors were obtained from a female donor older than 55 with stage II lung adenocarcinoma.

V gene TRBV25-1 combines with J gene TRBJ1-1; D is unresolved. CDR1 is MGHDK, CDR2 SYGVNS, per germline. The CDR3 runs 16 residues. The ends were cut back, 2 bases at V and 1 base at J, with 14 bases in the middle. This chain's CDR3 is CASSERRIGKNTEAFF. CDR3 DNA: TGTGCCAGCAGTGAAAGAAGAATAGGGAAGAACACTGAAGCTTTCTTT.

CDR3 loop: CASRGLGSETQYF. Written as DNA, the CDR3 is TGTGCCAGCAGAGGGCTAGGTTCGGAGACCCAGTACTTC. The V gene is TRBV2, the J gene TRBJ2-5; D is unclear. The CDR3 runs to 13 residues. V was cut by 6 bases and J by 5 bases, with 13 bases left in between. In germline, CDR1 is SNHLY, CDR2 FYNNEI.

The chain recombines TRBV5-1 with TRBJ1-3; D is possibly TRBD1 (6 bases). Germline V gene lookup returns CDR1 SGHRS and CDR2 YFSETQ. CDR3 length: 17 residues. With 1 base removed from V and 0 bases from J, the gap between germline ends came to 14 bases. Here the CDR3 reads CASSLRQAGGSGNTIYF. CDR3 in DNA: TGCGCCAGCAGCTTGAGACAGGCCGGGGGCTCTGGAAACACCATATATTTT. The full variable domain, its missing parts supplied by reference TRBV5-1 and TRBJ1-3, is KAGVTQTPRYLIKTRGQQVTLSCSPISGHRSVSWYQQTPGQGLQFLFEYFSETQRNKGNFPGRFSGRQFSNSRSEMNVSTLELGDSALYLCASSLRQAGGSGNTIYFGEGSWLTVV.

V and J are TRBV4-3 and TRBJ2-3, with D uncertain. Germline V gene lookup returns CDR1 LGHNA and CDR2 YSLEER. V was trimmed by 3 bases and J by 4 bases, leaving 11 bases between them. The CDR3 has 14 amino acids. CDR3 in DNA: TGCGCCAGCAGCCAGGGGTACGGCGCAGATACGCAGTATTTT. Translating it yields CASSQGYGADTQYF.

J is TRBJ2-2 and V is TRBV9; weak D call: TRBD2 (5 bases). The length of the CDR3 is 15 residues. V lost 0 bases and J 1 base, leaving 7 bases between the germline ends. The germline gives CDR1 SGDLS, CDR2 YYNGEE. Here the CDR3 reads CASSVAGKNTGELFF. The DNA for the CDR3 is TGTGCCAGCAGCGTAGCGGGAAAGAACACCGGGGAGCTGTTTTTT. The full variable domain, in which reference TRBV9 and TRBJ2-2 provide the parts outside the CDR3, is DSGVTQTPKHLITATGQRVTLRCSPRSGDLSVYWYQQSLDQGLQFLIQYYNGEERAKGNILERFSAQQFPDLHSELNLSSLELGDSALYFCASSVAGKNTGELFFGEGSRLTVL.

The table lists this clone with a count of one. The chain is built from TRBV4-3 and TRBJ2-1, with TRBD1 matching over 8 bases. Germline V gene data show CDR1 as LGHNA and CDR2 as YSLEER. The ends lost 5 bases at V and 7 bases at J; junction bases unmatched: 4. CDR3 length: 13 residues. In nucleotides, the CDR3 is TGCGCCAGCAGCAGACAGGGGAGGAATGAGCAGTTCTTC. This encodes CASSRQGRNEQFF.

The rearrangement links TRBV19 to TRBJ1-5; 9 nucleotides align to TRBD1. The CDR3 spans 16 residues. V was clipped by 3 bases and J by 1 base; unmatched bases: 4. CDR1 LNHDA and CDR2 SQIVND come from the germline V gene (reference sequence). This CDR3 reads CASSMDRGRSNQPQHF. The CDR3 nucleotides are TGTGCCAGTAGTATGGACAGGGGCAGGAGCAATCAGCCCCAGCATTTT.

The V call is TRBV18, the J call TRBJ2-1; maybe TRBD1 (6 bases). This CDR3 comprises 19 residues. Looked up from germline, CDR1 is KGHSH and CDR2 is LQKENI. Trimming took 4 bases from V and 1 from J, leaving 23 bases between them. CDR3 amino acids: CASSRTATKRRKSYNEQFF. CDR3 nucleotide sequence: TGTGCCAGCTCACGGACAGCAACTAAGCGTCGCAAATCCTACAATGAGCAGTTCTTC.

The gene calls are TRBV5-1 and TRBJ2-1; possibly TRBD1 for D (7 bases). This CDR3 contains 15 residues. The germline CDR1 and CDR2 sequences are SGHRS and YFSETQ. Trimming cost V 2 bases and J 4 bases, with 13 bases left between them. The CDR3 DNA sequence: TGCGCCAGCAGCTTAGACAGGGCGGGATACAATGAGCAGTTCTTC. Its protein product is CASSLDRAGYNEQFF.

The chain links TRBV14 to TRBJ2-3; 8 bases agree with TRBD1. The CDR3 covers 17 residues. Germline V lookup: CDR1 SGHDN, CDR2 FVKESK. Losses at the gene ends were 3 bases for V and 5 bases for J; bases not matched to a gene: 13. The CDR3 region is CASSHYTGGRGVDTQYF. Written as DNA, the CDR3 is TGTGCCAGCAGCCATTACACAGGGGGGCGTGGAGTAGATACGCAGTATTTT.

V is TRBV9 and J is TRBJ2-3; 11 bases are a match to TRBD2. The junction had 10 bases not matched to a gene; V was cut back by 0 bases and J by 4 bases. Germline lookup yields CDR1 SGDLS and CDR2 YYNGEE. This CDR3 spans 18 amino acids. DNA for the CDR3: TGTGCCAGCAGCGTAGCTGGGCTAGCGGGAGGTTACCCAGATACGCAGTATTTT. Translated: CASSVAGLAGGYPDTQYF. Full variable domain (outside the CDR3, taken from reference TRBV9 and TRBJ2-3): DSGVTQTPKHLITATGQRVTLRCSPRSGDLSVYWYQQSLDQGLQFLIQYYNGEERAKGNILERFSAQQFPDLHSELNLSSLELGDSALYFCASSVAGLAGGYPDTQYFGPGTRLTVL.

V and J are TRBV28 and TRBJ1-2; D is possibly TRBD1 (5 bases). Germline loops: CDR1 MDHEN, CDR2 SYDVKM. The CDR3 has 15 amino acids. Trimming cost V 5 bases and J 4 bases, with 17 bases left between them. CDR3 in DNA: TGTGCCAGCAGTGGATCCATAGGGGATACCTATGGCTACACCTTC. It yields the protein CASSGSIGDTYGYTF.

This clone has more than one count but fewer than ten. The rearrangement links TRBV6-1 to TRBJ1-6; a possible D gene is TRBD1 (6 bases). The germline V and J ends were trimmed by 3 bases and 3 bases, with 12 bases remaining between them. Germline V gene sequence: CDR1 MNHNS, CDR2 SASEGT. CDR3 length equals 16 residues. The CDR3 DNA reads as TGTGCCAGCAGTGAGGCAGGGGTGAGCTATAATTCACCCCTCCACTTT. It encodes CASSEAGVSYNSPLHF.

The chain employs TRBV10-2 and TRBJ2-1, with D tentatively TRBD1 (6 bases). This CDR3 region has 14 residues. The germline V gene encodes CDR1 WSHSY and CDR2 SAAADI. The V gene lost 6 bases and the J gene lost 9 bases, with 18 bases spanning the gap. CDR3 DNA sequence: TGCGCCAGCAGGGGTGCCACAGGGAAAGGTGAGCAGTTCTTC. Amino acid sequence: CASRGATGKGEQFF.

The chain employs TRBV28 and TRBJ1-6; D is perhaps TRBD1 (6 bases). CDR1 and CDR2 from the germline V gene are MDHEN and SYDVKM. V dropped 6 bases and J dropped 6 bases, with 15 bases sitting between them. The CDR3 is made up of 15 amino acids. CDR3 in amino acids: CASSMDRPGNSPLHF. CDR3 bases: TGTGCCAGCAGCATGGACAGACCCGGTAATTCACCCCTCCACTTT.

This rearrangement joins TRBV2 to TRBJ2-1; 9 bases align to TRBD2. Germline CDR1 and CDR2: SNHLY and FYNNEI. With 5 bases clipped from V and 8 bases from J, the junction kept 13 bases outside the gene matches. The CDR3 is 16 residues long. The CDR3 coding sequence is TGTGCCAGCAGTTTGAAGACCGGGACTAGCTCCCATGAGCAGTTCTTC. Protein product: CASSLKTGTSSHEQFF.

CDR3 loop: CASIAGQGNTEAFF. In DNA, the CDR3 is TGCGCCTCCATAGCGGGACAGGGGAACACTGAAGCTTTCTTT. This rearrangement joins TRBV5-1 to TRBJ1-1; 9 nucleotides align to TRBD1. CDR3 length: 14 amino acids. With 10 bases clipped from V and 1 base from J, the junction kept 8 bases outside the gene matches. Germline values: CDR1 SGHRS, CDR2 YFSETQ.

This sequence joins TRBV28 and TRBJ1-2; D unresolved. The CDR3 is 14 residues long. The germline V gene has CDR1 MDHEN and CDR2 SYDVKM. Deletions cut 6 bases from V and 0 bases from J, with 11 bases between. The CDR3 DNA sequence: TGTGCCAGCAGCTCTCGGGCGGCTAACTATGGCTACACCTTC. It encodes CASSSRAANYGYTF.

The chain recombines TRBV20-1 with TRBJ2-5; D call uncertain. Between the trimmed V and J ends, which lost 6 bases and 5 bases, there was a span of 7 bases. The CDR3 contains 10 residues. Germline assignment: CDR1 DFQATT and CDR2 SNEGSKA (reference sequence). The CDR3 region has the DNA TGCAGTGCGACGAGGGAGACCCAGTACTTC. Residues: CSATRETQYF.